This T cell receptor (beta chain) was obtained from a study of cytomegalovirus exposure and HLA in healthy donors (dated by TCRdb to 2015 to 2018). Some background on the complete study: In an earlier analysis of approximately 640 of the donors, approximately 260 Gb of sequence data and just under 120 million unique TCR beta sequences from 150 million to 200 million T cells were reported. In an earlier analysis of roughly 600 of the donors, high-throughput TCR beta sequencing was used to judge whether each TCR beta V gene segment behaved as functional or pseudogenic. Among some 410 genotyped donors of the cohort, an average of around 240,000 unique TCR beta nucleotide sequences were sequenced per donor, roughly 20% of them non-productive. Rather than using new phenotypic data, the later analysis identified candidate immune exposures from TCR beta sequences and from how often those sequences occurred across donors. An early release covering roughly 640 HLA-typed donors comprised roughly 300 gigabases of sequencing data and approximately 85 million unique TCR sequences. Typing coverage differed by locus: A, B, C, DRB1 and DQB1 were typed in about 629-640 donors, DQA1 in 522, DPA1 in approximately 600, and DPB1 in roughly 450. All discovery cohort repertoires had been generated on a single sequencing platform. Besides the first cohort of 666 subjects, a separate validation cohort made up of 120 or so different subjects was used. The genetic ancestry cluster associated with self-reported Caucasian donors included approximately 85% of the approximately 430 genotyped donors. Class I and class II HLA loci were covered by the typing at four-digit resolution. To study patterns of TCR occurrence, a later analysis re-analyzed previously published TCR beta repertoires from 650 to 750 donors and added high-resolution HLA genotyping. Because of strong linkage in the cohort, roughly five DR-DQ haplotypes were treated as single units for association and clustering. A later genetic analysis used genome-wide SNP genotypes for about 65% of the 666 donors, treating that subset as a discovery cohort. To predict cytomegalovirus infection status, the study combined high-throughput TCR immunosequencing, statistical association of individual TCRs with disease status, and machine learning. The aim of the study was to test whether cataloging public T cell receptors could identify signatures of past pathogen exposure. Donor age, sex, ethnicity and CMV serostatus were compiled alongside the repertoire data. The study profiled the T cell repertoires of around 700 subjects by immunosequencing and related them to cytomegalovirus serostatus. Summary of the overall study and its limitations: In an earlier analysis of some 640 of the donors, most TCR beta V segments were observed in productive rearrangements about 87% or about 30% of the time, broadly matching IMGT annotations. Specific HLA alleles were associated with 16,951 TCR beta sequences at a false discovery rate of 0.05 in a later analysis. When HLA alleles, especially DR and DQ, strongly co-occurred, attributing TCR associations to individual alleles was difficult. The cohort was sequenced for TCR beta chains only, and without alpha or paired-chain data the features that could be detected were limited. The sequencing pipeline was judged likely to have produced a cluster of highly shared sequence variants as a technical artifact. A later analysis reported that several top co-occurrence clusters appeared linked to parvovirus B19, influenza, CMV and Epstein-Barr virus. Three of the identified cytomegalovirus-associated TCR beta chains were confirmed in vitro to be specific for cytomegalovirus antigens. CMV serostatus was the only immune exposure information available for the cohort. A further reported finding was that TCR beta sequences accurately predicted the HLA-A and HLA-B alleles for most subjects in the first cohort. A later analysis found that HLA-associated TCR beta chains were more clonally expanded and had lower generation probabilities than equally common non-associated chains. Some IMGT-functional V segments, including TRBV6-2 and TRBV6-3, could not be told apart with the 87-base-pair reads, so those segments were excluded. It was suggested by the authors that the approach could potentially be generalized to other disease states and immunological phenotypes. The classifier was reported to diagnose cytomegalovirus status with high specificity and sensitivity in both the original and validation cohorts. HLA typing was unavailable for some donors at each locus, so association tests used only the typed subset. Across donors, most TCR sequences were observed very rarely, whereas some public TCRs were present in many individuals. Sequencing depth was assumed to be roughly uniform across donors in the presence/absence analyses, though that assumption may not hold. Linkage disequilibrium might explain the correlated functional status among segregating V segments, but an unknown experimental factor could not be excluded. Around 16 rarely observed V segments, including chromosome 9 orphons, were excluded from the earlier analysis of some 590 of the donors because counts were too low. A later analysis found that most CMV-associated TCR beta chains appeared HLA-restricted, with HLA associations seemingly driven largely by CMV exposure. A later analysis found that TCR association rates varied across HLA loci, with DRB1 alleles showing the most associated TCRs and HLA-C alleles the fewest. In a later genetic analysis, fewer N-insertions in productive TCRs were reported among donors in an Asian-associated ancestry cluster than the approximately 670-donor mean. In a later genetic analysis, a missense DCLRE1C variant was associated with V-gene and J-gene trimming of TCR beta chains, and the association was replicated in an independent cohort. A total of some 180 TCR beta chains were listed by the study as associated with cytomegalovirus.

Counted from cysteine to phenylalanine, this CDR3 has 15 amino acids. Of all the DNA, just the CDR3 is kept, 45 bases in frame from base 1. Based on the germline V gene, the CDR1 and CDR2 sequences are ENHRY and SYGVKD. V is cut by 5 bases and J by 0 bases, and the space between the germline ends is 11 bases. Note on this clone: The antigen it binds to is not known. Per-base qualities were not stored, and no clone one base away is much larger.

In total, over 600 healthy bone marrow donors made up the cohort. At the time of sampling, all cohort members were nominally healthy, though unrecorded immune exposures were likely present. The donor tested CMV seronegative and was one of the 352 seronegative cohort members. Each donor provided a peripheral blood sample, and peripheral blood mononuclear cells were used for TCR beta sequencing. The Qiagen DNeasy Blood Extraction Kit was used to extract genomic DNA from the blood cell samples. Libraries came from the immunoSEQ multiplex PCR assay. A mixture of 60 forward primers for TCR Vbeta segments and 13 reverse primers for TCR Jbeta segments was used in the multiplex PCR. A multiplex PCR assay on genomic DNA amplified the CDR3 region of rearranged TCR beta genes. The amplified TCR beta libraries were sequenced on the Illumina HiSeq System as 87-base-pair reads. From the authors' description of their analysis: Across the roughly 700 repertoires, a later analysis counted about 81 million unique TCR beta chains, roughly 11 million of which were shared by at least two donors. A nearest-neighbor algorithm error-corrected the raw reads and collapsed the reads into unique sequences, merging closely related sequences to remove PCR and sequencing errors. Alignment of CDR3 sequences to IMGT reference sequences was used to assign V, D and J gene segments. Each retained sequence needed at least a six-nucleotide match to both a V gene segment and a J gene segment. A rearrangement was called productive if the CDR3 had no stop codons and remained in frame with V and J, and every other rearrangement was called non-productive. CDR3 was defined according to IMGT convention as the region running from the second conserved V-encoded cysteine to the conserved J-encoded phenylalanine. Sequences without an unambiguous match to a single V gene segment were excluded from the earlier analysis of approximately 560 of the donors. In an earlier analysis of roughly 500 of the donors, V segments were called functional above 56.7% productive rearrangements and were called segregating when the between-donor standard deviation exceeded 5%. A statistical classification framework was developed to diagnose cytomegalovirus status using the catalog of TCR beta chain sequences. A later analysis assigned V and J genes by comparing TCR nucleotide sequences with IMGT/GENE-DB human TR gene sequences. The TCRdist pipeline was used in a later analysis to assign CDR3 sequences and most-parsimonious VDJ recombination scenarios. A later analysis defined each TCR beta chain by its CDR3 amino acid sequence plus V-gene family, and excluded reads lacking a unique V-gene family. A later analysis removed nearly 600 highly shared, low-generation-probability nucleotide sequences to deal with suspected cross-contamination and a sequencing artifact. For each public chain, a later analysis derived a clonal expansion index from normalized ranks of inferred template counts within each repertoire. In a later analysis, generation probabilities were computed using a VDJ recombination model fitted to out-of-frame rearrangements, and the results were checked against IGoR. A later analysis scored TCR-TCR, TCR-HLA and TCR-CMV co-occurrence with hypergeometric tests, applying a repertoire-size bias correction to TCR pairs. A later analysis estimated false discovery rates by permuting HLA or CMV assignments 20 times. A later analysis grouped co-occurring TCRs with DBSCAN, adding TCRdist sequence similarity when clustering within HLA-allele-positive subsets. Repertoires with fewer than 30,000 or more than 120,000 public chains were left out of co-occurrence clustering, as were about five repertoires with anomalous nucleotide sharing. Here the immuneACCESS table is served through TCRdb, limited to in-frame sequences with V and J called. Missing clones are a known gap in these copies; in checked studies unresolved V genes cover under half, and the rest lacks a known reason. That table supplies the V and J calls and clone size; D and trimming were determined from the DNA. Present in this sample are about 110,000 clones, approximately 80% of which were seen just once. The ten largest clones add up to roughly 5% of the sample.

The V gene is TRBV10-3 and the J gene is TRBJ1-5; the D gene assignment is ambiguous. Material for sequencing was PBMCs. The sequence was obtained from a male donor in good health and CMV-seronegative. The base sequence is TGTGCCATCAGTTCTGAGCTTAGTAGCAATCAGCCCCAGCATTTT. This is translated as CAISSELSSNQPQHF.